A selection of T cell receptor beta chains follows, all from one sample in a study of cytomegalovirus exposure and HLA in healthy donors. The protocol was immunoSEQ multiplex PCR, while the TCRdb copy is restricted to in-frame clones and leaves out a portion. The repertoire holds more than 85,000 clones, with around 77% as singletons. Input material: PBMCs. These receptors originate from a boy under 18 in good health and CMV-seronegative. Each CDR3 is given with its conserved first and last residue.

TRBV5-1	TRBJ1-4	CASSREPNEKLFF
TRBV7-9	TRBJ1-5	CASSTGPLSNQPQHF
TRBV9	TRBJ1-3	CASSVDGGQGNTIYF
TRBV28	TRBJ1-2	CASSLVGTGVYGYTF
TRBV29-1	TRBJ1-2	CSVEEWGPDYGYTF
TRBV4-1	TRBJ1-2	CASTRTGDNYGYTF
TRBV6-6	TRBJ2-1	CASSYAGVTYNEQFF
TRBV30	TRBJ2-5	CAWSAGTGGQETQYF
TRBV6-5	TRBJ1-5	CASSRRDSGQPQHF
TRBV27	TRBJ2-5	CASSGAVGGETQYF
TRBV7-9	TRBJ2-1	CASSPTSGSYNEQFF
TRBV5-1	TRBJ1-2	CASSLDGDYGYTF
TRBV2	TRBJ2-7	CASSLLAGVTHEQYF
TRBV6-5	TRBJ2-5	CASSYLASGGETQYF
TRBV6-5	TRBJ1-2	CASSYSFANYGYTF
TRBV28	TRBJ1-5	CASSPGTANQPQHF
TRBV7-8	TRBJ2-1	CASSQRLNEQFF
TRBV28	TRBJ1-4	CASRGAKGQEKLFF
TRBV9	TRBJ1-5	CASGEEGGQPQHF
TRBV6-6	TRBJ2-7	CASSYSTGQGTEQYF
TRBV9	TRBJ2-7	CASSPSGAHEQYF
TRBV6-8	TRBJ1-5	CASSDPRQGDNQPQHF
TRBV27	TRBJ1-2	CASSFAGSDYGYTF
TRBV4-3	TRBJ1-2	CASSRQGLNYGYTF
TRBV6-4	TRBJ2-2	CASSDSMWGGHGELFF
TRBV11-2	TRBJ1-6	CASSSRDRDNSPLHF
TRBV11-2	TRBJ2-7	CASKSGEQYF
TRBV6-5	TRBJ2-5	CASSYSSRGAETQYF
TRBV6-5	TRBJ1-2	CASSLGEVYGYTF
TRBV6-5	TRBJ1-2	CATKNHRGRPYGYTF
TRBV29-1	TRBJ2-6	CSVAGTDSGANVLTF
TRBV10-1	TRBJ2-7	CASSSGRARSYEQYF
TRBV30	TRBJ1-4	CAWSQGTGYEKLFF
TRBV28	TRBJ1-2	CASSSRHRGYGYTF
TRBV9	TRBJ2-1	CASSPSEAHEQFF
TRBV5-6	TRBJ1-5	CASSFTGSQPQHF
TRBV19	TRBJ1-2	CASSYDSPYGYTF
TRBV15	TRBJ2-7	CATSPRERGEQYF
TRBV5-1	TRBJ2-5	CASSLGSGGYRAQYF
TRBV15	TRBJ2-1	CATSRRSGVGYNEQFF
TRBV6-1	TRBJ1-1	CASSDPGQITEAFF
TRBV5-1	TRBJ1-1	CASSSGQGGNTEAFF
TRBV7-8	TRBJ2-1	CASSFRTLGPNEQFF
TRBV10-3	TRBJ2-1	CAISESNRASYNEQFF
TRBV6-5	TRBJ1-2	CASSLDSYGYTF
TRBV30	TRBJ2-3	CAWSGQLTDTQYF
TRBV28	TRBJ2-1	CASGLEGPEQFF
TRBV5-4	TRBJ2-7	CASSSRDNYEQYF
TRBV7-6	TRBJ1-1	CASSANSGLNTEAFF
TRBV19	TRBJ1-1	CASSVTGGANTEAFF
TRBV30	TRBJ2-2	CAWSVTSVWRAGVGIGELFF
TRBV19	TRBJ1-6	CASSIGEGSYNSPLHF
TRBV2	TRBJ1-1	CASSEFEQGITEAFF
TRBV10-3	TRBJ2-7	CAISESNYGIQTYEQYF
TRBV7-9	TRBJ2-7	CASSFGSSGRKGEQYF
TRBV9	TRBJ1-5	CASSTTGNSNQPQHF
TRBV4-1	TRBJ1-2	CASSQESGIYGYTF
TRBV28	TRBJ1-1	CASSFTDANTEAFF
TRBV28	TRBJ2-7	CASSPLASGGSEQYF
TRBV21-1	TRBJ1-1	CASSKVNRVEAFF